This TCR beta chain was observed in a study of T cell responses to AZD1222 COVID-19 vaccine. Study outcomes and limitations: None of the repertoires were sampled until the peak T cell response had passed. Clonal diversity was possibly underestimated, and white British individuals and females predominated among donors.

Profiling relied on immunoSEQ multiplex PCR, and the TCRdb table lists in-frame clones only, not all of them. The data contain 96,000 or so clones, almost 90% of them singletons. With regard to this clone: Its antigen is unidentified.

Germline-derived CDR1 and CDR2 are LGHNA and YSLEER. This CDR3 comprises 15 residues. The V segment lost 0 bases and the J segment 6 bases; nucleotides outside the gene matches: 7. The chain has TRBV4-3 and TRBJ2-7; 8 bases agree with TRBD1. The source is an adult in good health. This specimen consisted of peripheral blood, obtained on day 0 of AZD1222 vaccination. This CDR3 reads CASSQDRTGQGEQYF. The CDR3 DNA sequence: TGCGCCAGCAGCCAAGACAGGACAGGGCAGGGCGAGCAGTACTTC.